A single TCR beta chain is shown here with its context. The record originates from a study of blood T cell repertoires in COVID-19. About the research overall: T cells, B-cell-depleted T cells, or PBMCs provided the cDNA or gDNA that served as material.

TCRdb keeps only in-frame clones here, not all; method: immunoSEQ multiplex PCR. The table shows 200,000 to 250,000 clones, with approximately 84% occurring only once. The ends lost 3 bases at V and 7 bases at J; junction bases unmatched: 6. This CDR3 spans 16 amino acids. CDR1 SGHKS and CDR2 YYEKEE come from the germline V gene (reference sequence). The sequenced sample was PBMCs or T cells enriched from blood (not recorded which). The rearrangement links TRBV5-5 to TRBJ1-6; 11 bases line up with TRBD1. The sequence was collected from a man between 60 and 70 years old who had recovered from COVID-19. CDR3 amino acids: CASSSERTGGNSPLHF. CDR3 nucleotides: TGTGCCAGCAGCTCGGAAAGGACAGGGGGCAATTCACCCCTCCACTTT. Looking up the rest from reference TRBV5-5 and TRBJ1-6 gives the full variable domain: DAGVTQSPTHLIKTRGQQVTLRCSPISGHKSVSWYQQVLGQGPQFIFQYYEKEERGRGNFPDRFSARQFPNYSSELNVNALLLGDSALYLCASSSERTGGNSPLHFGNGTRLTVT.